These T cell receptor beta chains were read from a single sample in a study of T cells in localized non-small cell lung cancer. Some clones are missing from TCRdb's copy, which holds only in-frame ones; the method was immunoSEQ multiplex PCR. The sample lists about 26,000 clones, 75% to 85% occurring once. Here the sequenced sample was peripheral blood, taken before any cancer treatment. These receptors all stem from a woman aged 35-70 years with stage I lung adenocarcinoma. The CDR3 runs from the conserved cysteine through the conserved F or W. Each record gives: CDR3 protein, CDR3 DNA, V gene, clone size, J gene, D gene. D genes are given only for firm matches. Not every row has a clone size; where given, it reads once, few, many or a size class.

CDR3 protein: CASSNSGGLETQYF; CDR3 DNA: TGTGCCAGCAGCAATAGCGGGGGGCTGGAGACCCAGTACTTC; V gene: TRBV9; clone size: .; J gene: TRBJ2-5; D gene: TRBD2
CDR3 protein: CASGVNQPQHF; CDR3 DNA: TGTGCTAGTGGCGTCAATCAGCCCCAGCATTTT; V gene: TRBV12-5; clone size: .; J gene: TRBJ1-5; D gene: .
CDR3 protein: CASSQDLGAPTMNTEAFF; CDR3 DNA: TGTGCCAGCAGCCAAGATCTGGGGGCACCCACCATGAACACTGAAGCTTTCTTT; V gene: TRBV14; clone size: .; J gene: TRBJ1-1; D gene: .
CDR3 protein: CSGKTSGGGNEQFF; CDR3 DNA: TGCAGCGGCAAGACTAGCGGGGGAGGTAATGAGCAGTTCTTC; V gene: TRBV29-1; clone size: .; J gene: TRBJ2-1; D gene: TRBD2
CDR3 protein: CASSSQAGDNEQFF; CDR3 DNA: TGTGCCAGCAGTTCTCAAGCGGGGGACAATGAGCAGTTCTTC; V gene: TRBV6-6; clone size: few; J gene: TRBJ2-1; D gene: TRBD2
CDR3 protein: CASSQDRTGDANYGYTF; CDR3 DNA: TGCGCCAGCAGCCAAGACCGGACAGGGGATGCTAACTATGGCTACACCTTC; V gene: TRBV4-1; clone size: .; J gene: TRBJ1-2; D gene: TRBD1
CDR3 protein: CASTLPGSGTEAFF; CDR3 DNA: TGCGCCAGCACCTTGCCAGGGAGTGGGACTGAAGCTTTCTTT; V gene: TRBV5-1; clone size: .; J gene: TRBJ1-1; D gene: .
CDR3 protein: CASSIDGDSGNTIYF; CDR3 DNA: TGCGCCAGCAGCATCGACGGAGACTCTGGAAACACCATATATTTT; V gene: TRBV5-1; clone size: .; J gene: TRBJ1-3; D gene: .
CDR3 protein: CATSRTRPIWTYEQFF; CDR3 DNA: TGTGCCACCAGCAGAACAAGACCGATATGGACCTATGAGCAGTTCTTC; V gene: TRBV15; clone size: .; J gene: TRBJ2-1; D gene: .
CDR3 protein: CASSSQADTEAFF; CDR3 DNA: TGTGCCAGCAGCTCACAGGCGGACACTGAAGCTTTCTTT; V gene: TRBV7-9; clone size: few; J gene: TRBJ1-1; D gene: .
CDR3 protein: CASSSPSGAQETQYF; CDR3 DNA: TGTGCCAGCAGCTCCCCTAGCGGGGCACAAGAGACCCAGTACTTC; V gene: TRBV7-2; clone size: .; J gene: TRBJ2-5; D gene: TRBD2
CDR3 protein: CASSIFREVNTEAFF; CDR3 DNA: TGTGCCAGTAGTATATTTAGGGAGGTGAACACTGAAGCTTTCTTT; V gene: TRBV19; clone size: .; J gene: TRBJ1-1; D gene: .
CDR3 protein: CASSQDYRGLDYEQYF; CDR3 DNA: TGCGCCAGCAGCCAAGACTACAGGGGGCTCGACTACGAGCAGTACTTC; V gene: TRBV4-3; clone size: .; J gene: TRBJ2-7; D gene: TRBD1
CDR3 protein: CASTPPEGRDSGETQYF; CDR3 DNA: TGTGCCAGCACCCCTCCAGAGGGAAGGGATAGTGGTGAGACCCAGTACTTC; V gene: TRBV2; clone size: .; J gene: TRBJ2-5; D gene: .
CDR3 protein: CASSIDTGRKSPLHF; CDR3 DNA: TGCGCCAGCAGCATAGACACAGGGCGAAAATCACCCCTCCACTTT; V gene: TRBV5-1; clone size: few; J gene: TRBJ1-6; D gene: .
CDR3 protein: CASSQHEGAGSTEAFF; CDR3 DNA: TGTGCCAGCAGCCAACATGAAGGGGCGGGAAGCACTGAAGCTTTCTTT; V gene: TRBV14; clone size: .; J gene: TRBJ1-1; D gene: .
CDR3 protein: CASRGLVGGLGELFF; CDR3 DNA: TGTGCCAGCAGAGGACTAGTGGGCGGCCTCGGGGAGCTGTTTTTT; V gene: TRBV6-5; clone size: .; J gene: TRBJ2-2; D gene: TRBD2
CDR3 protein: CASSPPGQGTGYTF; CDR3 DNA: TGTGCCAGCAGTCCACCGGGACAGGGTACTGGCTACACCTTC; V gene: TRBV6-6; clone size: .; J gene: TRBJ1-2; D gene: TRBD1